The clone carrying this TCR beta chain was seen once. Antigen unknown. Unique molecular identifiers tagged the TCR beta cDNA libraries. Via MiXCR, TCRdb re-called the PCR reads, giving one row per CDR3 protein. Here the sample spans about 540,000 distinct CDR3 sequences, under 40% being singletons. The data are from a study of post-analysis software for immune sequencing data. Findings and caveats of the study: About five TRBV segments appeared more often in patients than in controls, and TRBV5-6, TRBV5-1 and TRBV20-1 were among these.

This CDR3 has 16 amino acids. V gave up 4 bases and J gave up 8 bases, with 20 bases separating them. Germline V gene sequence: CDR1 SEHNR, CDR2 FQNEAQ (reference sequence). Sequencing used blood. The chain carries TRBV7-9 and TRBJ1-4; D perhaps matches TRBD1 (6 bases). The receptor was derived from a girl under 18 with multiple sclerosis. CDR3 region: CASSWTAGSVTEKLFF. CDR3 DNA sequence: TGTGCCAGCAGCTGGACAGCCGGAAGTGTCACAGAAAAACTGTTTTTT.